These 10 T cell receptor beta chains came from one sample sequenced in a study of T cell responses to AZD1222 COVID-19 vaccine (dated by TCRdb to about 2021). This sample's time point label indicates: baseline before first vaccination. Library prep was done by the immunoSEQ multiplex PCR assay. TCRdb provides this immuneACCESS table in a form limited to in-frame rearrangements. Some clones are lacking; in checked studies, under half of them reflect an unresolved V gene, and why the rest are absent is not known. Recorded for this sample are around 120,000 clones; more than 85% of them occurred a single time. The ten biggest clones cover roughly 2.4% of the sample. Sequenced here: peripheral blood, sampled on day 0 of AZD1222 vaccination. These receptors were taken from an adult in good health.

The V and J genes are TRBV4-2 and TRBJ1-2; no definite D call. The CDR3 is 15 residues long. Trimming pared 0 bases from V and 2 bases from J, leaving 10 bases between. CDR1 LGHNA and CDR2 YNFKEQ come from the germline V gene. The DNA of the CDR3 is TGTGCCAGCAGCCAAGAGGGCCAGTTGAACTATGGCTACACCTTC. This sequence encodes CASSQEGQLNYGYTF.

The genes are TRBV2 and TRBJ1-2; TRBD1 agrees at 7 bases. The CDR3 loop spans 14 amino acids. The V and J ends lost 6 bases and 4 bases, in that order; junction bases with no gene match: 8. The V gene's germline CDR1 is SNHLY and CDR2 FYNNEI. CDR3: CASRYSTGTYGYTF. For the CDR3, the DNA is TGTGCCAGCAGATATTCGACAGGGACCTATGGCTACACCTTC.

The gene calls are TRBV2 and TRBJ2-7, with D possibly TRBD2 on 6 matching bases. V was cut by 10 bases and J by 2 bases, with 18 bases left in between. Germline-derived CDR1 and CDR2 are SNHLY and FYNNEI. The length of the CDR3 is 14 residues. The CDR3 sequence is CATSSGAATYEQYF. The CDR3 coding sequence is TGTGCCACCTCCTCGGGAGCGGCTACCTACGAGCAGTACTTC.

The V and J genes are TRBV7-9 and TRBJ2-7; D is unresolved. Trimming pared 5 bases from V and 7 bases from J, leaving 9 bases between. From germline, CDR1 is SEHNR and CDR2 FQNEAQ (reference sequence). CDR3 length: 11 residues. The CDR3 sequence: CASSQAREQYF. The CDR3 bases are TGTGCCAGCAGCCAAGCGCGGGAGCAGTACTTC.

Written as DNA, the CDR3 is TGTGCCAGCAGCTTGGACCGGCTGGATTCACCCCTCCACTTT. Amino acids: CASSLDRLDSPLHF. V gene TRBV7-8 combines with J gene TRBJ1-6, with unresolved D. The V end was cut by 3 bases, the J end by 8 bases, with 11 bases between. CDR1 and CDR2 (germline): SGHVS, FQNEAQ. The CDR3 is 14 amino acids.

The chain couples TRBV7-9 to TRBJ2-1; 9 bases agree with TRBD2. The germline gives CDR1 SEHNR, CDR2 FQNEAQ (reference sequence). The CDR3 covers 15 residues. Losses at the gene ends were 5 bases for V and 2 bases for J; bases not matched to a gene: 4. The CDR3 protein is CASSKGLATYNEQFF. CDR3 in DNA: TGTGCCAGCAGCAAAGGACTAGCGACCTACAATGAGCAGTTCTTC.

The CDR3 DNA sequence: TGTGCCAGCTCACCGACACAGGTGACTGAAGCTTTCTTT. It encodes CASSPTQVTEAFF. The J gene is TRBJ1-1, the V gene TRBV18; possibly TRBD1 for D (5 bases). Germline CDR1 is KGHSH and CDR2 is LQKENI. The CDR3 contains 13 residues. The ends were cut back, 3 bases at V and 5 bases at J, with 10 bases in the middle.

V gene TRBV30 combines with J gene TRBJ1-1; D gene unclear. V lost 3 bases to trimming and J lost 1 base, with 9 bases between them. Germline CDR1 reads GTSNPN; CDR2 reads SVGIG (reference sequence). This CDR3 region has 13 residues. The DNA of the CDR3 is TGTGCCTGGAGCGGAAGGAGGAACACTGAAGCTTTCTTT. Its protein product is CAWSGRRNTEAFF.

The chain couples TRBV27 to TRBJ1-5, with 8 bases fitting TRBD1. The V gene end was trimmed by 5 bases and the J gene end by 3 bases; junction bases not matched to a gene: 6. CDR1 and CDR2 (germline): MNHEY, SMNVEV (reference sequence). The CDR3 consists of 15 residues. The CDR3 bases are TGTGCCAGCAGTCCGGACAGGGTGTACAATCAGCCCCAGCATTTT. Protein sequence: CASSPDRVYNQPQHF.

The chain recombines TRBV20-1 with TRBJ2-5; D call uncertain. The germline CDR1 and CDR2 sequences are DFQATT and SNEGSKA (reference sequence). This CDR3 region has 13 residues. With 3 bases removed from V and 5 bases from J, the gap between germline ends came to 13 bases. CDR3 protein: CSASLGVRETQYF. The CDR3 DNA reads TGCAGTGCTAGTCTTGGGGTCCGGGAGACCCAGTACTTC.